The present T cell receptor (beta chain) was sequenced within a study of blood T cell repertoires in COVID-19. The wider study: There were acute and convalescent COVID-19 samples, and they came from the United States, Italy and Spain.

Trimming pared 8 bases from V and 8 bases from J, leaving 4 bases between. The germline V gene has CDR1 MNHEY and CDR2 SVGAGI. This CDR3 is 10 amino acids long. As handled by the study authors: Using reference gene primer amplification, nucleated cell counts were estimated. Assay used: immunoSEQ multiplex PCR; TCRdb lists only in-frame clones, some missing. V, J and clone size derive from that table, while D and trimming were established from the DNA sequence. The repertoire includes roughly 250,000 clones, roughly four fifths of them detected once, and roughly 12% sits in the top ten. The sample was peripheral blood. The chain recombines TRBV6-5 with TRBJ1-6; D gene unclear. The source is a woman aged 55-70 years with active or convalescent COVID-19. CDR3 in DNA: TGTGCCAGCTCCGATTCACCCCTCCACTTT. Residues: CASSDSPLHF.